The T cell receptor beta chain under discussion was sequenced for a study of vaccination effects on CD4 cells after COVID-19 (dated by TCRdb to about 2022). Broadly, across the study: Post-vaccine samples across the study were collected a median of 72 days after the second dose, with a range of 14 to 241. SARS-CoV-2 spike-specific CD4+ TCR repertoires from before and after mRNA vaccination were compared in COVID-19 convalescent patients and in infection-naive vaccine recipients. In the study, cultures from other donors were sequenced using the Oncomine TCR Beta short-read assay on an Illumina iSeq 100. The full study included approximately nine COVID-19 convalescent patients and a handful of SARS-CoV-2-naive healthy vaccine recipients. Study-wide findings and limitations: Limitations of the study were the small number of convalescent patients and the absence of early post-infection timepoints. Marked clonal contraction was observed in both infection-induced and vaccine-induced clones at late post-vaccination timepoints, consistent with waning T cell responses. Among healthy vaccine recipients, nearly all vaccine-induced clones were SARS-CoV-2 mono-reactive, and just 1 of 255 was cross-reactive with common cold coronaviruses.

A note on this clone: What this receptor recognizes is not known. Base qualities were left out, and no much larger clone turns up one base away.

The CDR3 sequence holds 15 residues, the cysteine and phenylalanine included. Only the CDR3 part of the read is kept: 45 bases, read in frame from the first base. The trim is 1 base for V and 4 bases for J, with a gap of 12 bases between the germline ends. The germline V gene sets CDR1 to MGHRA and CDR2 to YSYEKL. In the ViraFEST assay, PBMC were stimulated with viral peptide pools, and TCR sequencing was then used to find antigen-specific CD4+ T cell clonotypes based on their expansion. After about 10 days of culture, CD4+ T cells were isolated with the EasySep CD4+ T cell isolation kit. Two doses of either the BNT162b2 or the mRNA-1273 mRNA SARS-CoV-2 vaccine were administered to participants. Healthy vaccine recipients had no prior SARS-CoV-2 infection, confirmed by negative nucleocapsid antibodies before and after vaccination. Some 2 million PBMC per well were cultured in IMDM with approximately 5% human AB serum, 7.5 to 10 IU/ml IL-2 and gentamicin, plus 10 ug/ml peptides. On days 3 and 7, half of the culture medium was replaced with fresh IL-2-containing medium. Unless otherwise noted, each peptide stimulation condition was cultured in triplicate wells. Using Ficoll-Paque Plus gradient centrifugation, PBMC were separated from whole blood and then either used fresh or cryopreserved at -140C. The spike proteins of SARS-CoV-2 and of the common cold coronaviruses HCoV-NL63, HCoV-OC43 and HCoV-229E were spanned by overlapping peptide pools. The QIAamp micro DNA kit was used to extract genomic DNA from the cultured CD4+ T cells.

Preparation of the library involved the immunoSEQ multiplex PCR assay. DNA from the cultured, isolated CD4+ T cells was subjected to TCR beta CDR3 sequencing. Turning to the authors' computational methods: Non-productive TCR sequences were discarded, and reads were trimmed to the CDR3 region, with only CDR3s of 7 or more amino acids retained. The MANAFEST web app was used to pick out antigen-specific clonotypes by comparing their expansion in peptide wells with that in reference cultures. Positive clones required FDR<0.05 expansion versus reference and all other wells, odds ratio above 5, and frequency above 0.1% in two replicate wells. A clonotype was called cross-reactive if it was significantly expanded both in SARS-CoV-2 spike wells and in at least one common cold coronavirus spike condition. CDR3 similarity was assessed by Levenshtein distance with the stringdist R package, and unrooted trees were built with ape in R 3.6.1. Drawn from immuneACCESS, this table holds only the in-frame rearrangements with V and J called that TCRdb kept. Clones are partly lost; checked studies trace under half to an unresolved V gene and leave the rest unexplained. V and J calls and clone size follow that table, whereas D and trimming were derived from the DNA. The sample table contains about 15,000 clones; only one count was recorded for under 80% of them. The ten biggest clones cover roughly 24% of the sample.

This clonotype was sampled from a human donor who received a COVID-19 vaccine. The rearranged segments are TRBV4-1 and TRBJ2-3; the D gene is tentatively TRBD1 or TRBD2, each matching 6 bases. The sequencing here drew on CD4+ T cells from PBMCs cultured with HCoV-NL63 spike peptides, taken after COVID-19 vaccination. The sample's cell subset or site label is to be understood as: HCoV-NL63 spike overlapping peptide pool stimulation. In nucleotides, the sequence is TGCGCCAGCAGCCAAGGTGGGGGGCGGTCAGATACGCAGTATTTT. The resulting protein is CASSQGGGRSDTQYF.